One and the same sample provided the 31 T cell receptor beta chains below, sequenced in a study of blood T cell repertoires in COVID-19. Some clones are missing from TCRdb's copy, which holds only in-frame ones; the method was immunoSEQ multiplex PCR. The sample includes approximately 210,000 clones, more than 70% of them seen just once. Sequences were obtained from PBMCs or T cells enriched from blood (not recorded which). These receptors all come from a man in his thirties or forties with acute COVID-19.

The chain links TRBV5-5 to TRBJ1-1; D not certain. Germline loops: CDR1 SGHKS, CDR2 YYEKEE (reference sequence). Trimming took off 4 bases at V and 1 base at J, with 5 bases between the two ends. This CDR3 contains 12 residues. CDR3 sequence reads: CASSTGNTEAFF. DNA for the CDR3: TGTGCCAGCAGCACGGGGAACACTGAAGCTTTCTTT.

This chain's CDR3 is CASSPWLTGNEKLFF. CDR3 nucleotide sequence: TGTGCCAGCAGCCCATGGTTGACAGGGAATGAAAAACTGTTTTTT. The genes are TRBV5-6 and TRBJ1-4, with 7 bases matching TRBD1. V shed 4 bases and J 5 bases; nucleotides not matched to a gene: 8. CDR1 and CDR2 from the germline V gene are SGHDT and YYEEEE. The CDR3 is made up of 15 amino acids.

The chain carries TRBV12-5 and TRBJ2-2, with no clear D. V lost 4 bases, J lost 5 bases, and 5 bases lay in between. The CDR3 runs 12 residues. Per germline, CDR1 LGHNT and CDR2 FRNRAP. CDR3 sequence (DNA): TGTGCTAGTGGTTCCCATACCGGGGAGCTGTTTTTT. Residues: CASGSHTGELFF.

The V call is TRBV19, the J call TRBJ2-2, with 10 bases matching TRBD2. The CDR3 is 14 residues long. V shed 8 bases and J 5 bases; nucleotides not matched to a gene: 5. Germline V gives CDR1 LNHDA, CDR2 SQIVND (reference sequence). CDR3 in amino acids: CASSSGGQTGELFF. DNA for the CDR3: TGTGCCAGTTCTAGCGGGGGCCAAACCGGGGAGCTGTTTTTT.

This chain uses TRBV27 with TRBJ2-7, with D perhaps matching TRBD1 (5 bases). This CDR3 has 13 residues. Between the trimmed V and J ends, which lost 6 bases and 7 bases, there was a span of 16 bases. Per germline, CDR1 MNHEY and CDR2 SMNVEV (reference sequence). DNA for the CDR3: TGTGCCAGCAGGGCAGGGAATGTGGGGGAGCAGTACTTC. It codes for CASRAGNVGEQYF.

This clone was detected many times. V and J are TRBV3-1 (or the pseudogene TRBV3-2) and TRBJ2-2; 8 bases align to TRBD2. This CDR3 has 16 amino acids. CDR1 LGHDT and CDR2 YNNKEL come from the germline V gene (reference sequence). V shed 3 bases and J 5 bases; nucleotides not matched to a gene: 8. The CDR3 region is CASSHGGAGRTGELFF. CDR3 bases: TGTGCCAGCAGCCACGGGGGGGCAGGGCGAACCGGGGAGCTGTTTTTT.

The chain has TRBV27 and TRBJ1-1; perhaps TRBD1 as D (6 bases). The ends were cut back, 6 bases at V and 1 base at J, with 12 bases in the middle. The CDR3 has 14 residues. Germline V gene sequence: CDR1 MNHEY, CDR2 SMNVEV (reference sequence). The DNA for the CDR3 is TGTGCCAGCAGATACAGGGATCCGAACACTGAAGCTTTCTTT. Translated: CASRYRDPNTEAFF.

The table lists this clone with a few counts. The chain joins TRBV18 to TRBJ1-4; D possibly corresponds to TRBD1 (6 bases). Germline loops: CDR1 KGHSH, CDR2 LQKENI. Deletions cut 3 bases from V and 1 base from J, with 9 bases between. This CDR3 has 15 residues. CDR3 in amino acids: CASSPQGLTNEKLFF. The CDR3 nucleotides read TGTGCCAGCTCACCCCAGGGGTTAACTAATGAAAAACTGTTTTTT.

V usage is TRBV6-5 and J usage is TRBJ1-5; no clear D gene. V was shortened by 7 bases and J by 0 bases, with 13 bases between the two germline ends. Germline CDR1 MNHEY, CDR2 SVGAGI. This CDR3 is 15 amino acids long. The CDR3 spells CASKVRTDSNQPQHF. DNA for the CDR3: TGTGCCAGCAAGGTCAGGACTGATAGCAATCAGCCCCAGCATTTT.

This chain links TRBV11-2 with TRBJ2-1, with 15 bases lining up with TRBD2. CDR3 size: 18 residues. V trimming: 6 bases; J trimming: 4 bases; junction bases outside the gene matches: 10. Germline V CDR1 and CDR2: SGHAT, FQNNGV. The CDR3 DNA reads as TGTGCCAGCAGGTGGAGCACCGGGACTAGCGGGGGGTACAATGAGCAGTTCTTC. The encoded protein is CASRWSTGTSGGYNEQFF.

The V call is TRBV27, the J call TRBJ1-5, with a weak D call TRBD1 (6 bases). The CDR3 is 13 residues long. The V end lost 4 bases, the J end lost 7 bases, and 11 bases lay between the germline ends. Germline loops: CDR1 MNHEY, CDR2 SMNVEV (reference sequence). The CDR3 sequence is CASSWTVTQPQHF. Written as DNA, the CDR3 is TGTGCCAGCAGTTGGACAGTTACGCAGCCCCAGCATTTT.

CDR3 DNA: TGTGCCTGGAGTCCCGGGACAGGGCCTCCTGAAGCTTTCTTT. This translates into CAWSPGTGPPEAFF. The chain carries TRBV30 and TRBJ1-1; TRBD1 matches at 9 bases. Germline CDR1 is GTSNPN and CDR2 is SVGIG (reference sequence). The ends lost 2 bases at V and 6 bases at J; junction bases unmatched: 7. CDR3 length equals 14 residues.

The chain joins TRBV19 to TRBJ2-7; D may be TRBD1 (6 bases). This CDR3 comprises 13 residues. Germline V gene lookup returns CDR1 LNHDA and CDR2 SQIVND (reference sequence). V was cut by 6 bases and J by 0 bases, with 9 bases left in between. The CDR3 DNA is TGTGCCAGTAGGGGACAATTCTCCTACGAGCAGTACTTC. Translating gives CASRGQFSYEQYF.

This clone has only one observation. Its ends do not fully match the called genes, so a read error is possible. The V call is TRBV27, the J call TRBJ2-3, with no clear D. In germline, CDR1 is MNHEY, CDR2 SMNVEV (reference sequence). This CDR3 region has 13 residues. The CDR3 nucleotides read TGTGCCAGCAGTTTAATGTTGGGTCCCCCTAGAATTTTT. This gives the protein CASSLMLGPPRIF.

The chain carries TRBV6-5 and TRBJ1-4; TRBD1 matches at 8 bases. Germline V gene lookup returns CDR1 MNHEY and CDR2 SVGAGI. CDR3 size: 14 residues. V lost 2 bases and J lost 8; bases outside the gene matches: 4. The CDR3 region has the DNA TGTGCCAGCAGTTACCAGGGGGCGAAGGAAAAACTGTTTTTT. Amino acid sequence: CASSYQGAKEKLFF.

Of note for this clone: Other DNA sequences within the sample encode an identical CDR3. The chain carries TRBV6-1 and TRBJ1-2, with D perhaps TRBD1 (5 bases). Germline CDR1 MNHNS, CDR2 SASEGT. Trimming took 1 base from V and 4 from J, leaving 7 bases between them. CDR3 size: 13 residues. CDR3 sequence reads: CASSEGRAYGYTF. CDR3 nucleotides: TGTGCCAGCAGTGAAGGCAGGGCCTATGGCTACACCTTC.

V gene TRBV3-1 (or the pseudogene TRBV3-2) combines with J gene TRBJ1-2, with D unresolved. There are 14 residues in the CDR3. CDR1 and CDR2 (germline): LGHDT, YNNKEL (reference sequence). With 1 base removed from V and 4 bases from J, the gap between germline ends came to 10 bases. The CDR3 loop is CASSQGRRIYGYTF. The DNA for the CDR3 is TGTGCCAGCAGCCAAGGCAGGCGAATCTATGGCTACACCTTC.

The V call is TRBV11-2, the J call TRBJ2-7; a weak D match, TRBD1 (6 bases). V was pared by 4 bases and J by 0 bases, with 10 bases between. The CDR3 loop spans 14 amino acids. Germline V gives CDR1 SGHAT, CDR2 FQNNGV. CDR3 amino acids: CASSYRASSYEQYF. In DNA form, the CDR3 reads TGTGCCAGCAGCTACAGGGCTAGCTCCTACGAGCAGTACTTC.

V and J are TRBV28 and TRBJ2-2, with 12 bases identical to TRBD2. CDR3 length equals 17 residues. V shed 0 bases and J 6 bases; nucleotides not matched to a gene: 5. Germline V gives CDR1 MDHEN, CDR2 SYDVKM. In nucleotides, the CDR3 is TGTGCCAGCAGTTTATGGGATCTAGCGGGGGGGCCCGGGGAGCTGTTTTTT. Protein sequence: CASSLWDLAGGPGELFF.

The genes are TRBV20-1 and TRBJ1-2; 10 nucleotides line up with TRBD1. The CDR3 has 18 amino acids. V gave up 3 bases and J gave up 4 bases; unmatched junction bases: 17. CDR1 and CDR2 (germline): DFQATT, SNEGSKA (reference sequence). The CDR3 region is CSASPPSTGGLISYGYTF. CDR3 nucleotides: TGCAGTGCTAGTCCCCCTTCGACAGGGGGCTTGATAAGCTATGGCTACACCTTC.

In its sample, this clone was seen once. The CDR3, as DNA: TGTGCCAGCAGCTTAGTCCCCATTAGCTCTGGAAACACCATATATTTT. Its translation: CASSLVPISSGNTIYF. This chain joins TRBV11-2 and TRBJ1-3; no clear D gene. Trimming removed 1 base at V and 0 bases at J, with 10 bases between. This CDR3 is 16 amino acids long. The germline gives CDR1 SGHAT, CDR2 FQNNGV.

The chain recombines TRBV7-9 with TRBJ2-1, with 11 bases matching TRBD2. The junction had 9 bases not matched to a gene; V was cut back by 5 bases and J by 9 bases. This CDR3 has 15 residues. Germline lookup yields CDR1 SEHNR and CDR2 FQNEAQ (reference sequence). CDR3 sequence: CASSILAGGFGEQFF. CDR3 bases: TGTGCCAGCAGCATCCTAGCGGGGGGCTTTGGTGAGCAGTTCTTC.

CDR3 sequence: CASSFTLQGLNTEAFF. In nucleotides, the CDR3 is TGCGCCAGCAGCTTTACCCTGCAGGGGCTGAACACTGAAGCTTTCTTT. The rearrangement uses TRBV5-1 and TRBJ1-1; D may be TRBD1 (6 bases). Trimming left V 2 bases short and J 0 bases short, with 14 bases between. Germline loops: CDR1 SGHRS, CDR2 YFSETQ. This CDR3 is built from 16 residues.

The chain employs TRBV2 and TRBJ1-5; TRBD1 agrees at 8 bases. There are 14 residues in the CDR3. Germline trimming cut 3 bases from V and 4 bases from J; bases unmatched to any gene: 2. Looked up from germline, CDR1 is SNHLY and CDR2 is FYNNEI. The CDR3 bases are TGTGCCAGCAGTGACAGGGGGCTGAATCAGCCCCAGCATTTT. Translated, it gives CASSDRGLNQPQHF.

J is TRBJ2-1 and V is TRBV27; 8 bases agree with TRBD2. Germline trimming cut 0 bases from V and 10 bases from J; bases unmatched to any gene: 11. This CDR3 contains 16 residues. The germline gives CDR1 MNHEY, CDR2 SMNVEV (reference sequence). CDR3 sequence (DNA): TGTGCCAGCAGTTTATCACCGGGACTAGTGGCCCAGGAGCAGTTCTTC. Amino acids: CASSLSPGLVAQEQFF.

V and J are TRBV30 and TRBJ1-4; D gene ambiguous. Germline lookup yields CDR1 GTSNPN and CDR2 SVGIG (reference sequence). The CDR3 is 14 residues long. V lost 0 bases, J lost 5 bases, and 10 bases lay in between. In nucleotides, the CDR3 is TGTGCCTGGAGTGTTGGGCCAGTAAATGAAAAACTGTTTTTT. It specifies CAWSVGPVNEKLFF.

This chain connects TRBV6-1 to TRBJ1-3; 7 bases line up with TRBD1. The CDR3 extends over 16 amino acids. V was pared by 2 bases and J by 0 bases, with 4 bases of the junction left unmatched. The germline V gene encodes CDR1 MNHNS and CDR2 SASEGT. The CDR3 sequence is CASSENRGVSGNTIYF. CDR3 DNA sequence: TGTGCCAGCAGTGAAAACAGGGGAGTCTCTGGAAACACCATATATTTT.

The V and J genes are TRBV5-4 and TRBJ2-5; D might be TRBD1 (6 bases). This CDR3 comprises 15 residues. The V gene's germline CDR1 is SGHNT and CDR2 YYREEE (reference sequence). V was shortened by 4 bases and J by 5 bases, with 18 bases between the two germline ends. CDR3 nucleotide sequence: TGTGCCAGCAGCAGCACGCTGGGGGCATGGGAGACCCAGTACTTC. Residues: CASSSTLGAWETQYF.

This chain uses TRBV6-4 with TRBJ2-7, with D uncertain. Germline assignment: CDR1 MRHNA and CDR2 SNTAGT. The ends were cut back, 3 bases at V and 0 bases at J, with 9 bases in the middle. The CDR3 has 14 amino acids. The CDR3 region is CASSEFGSSYEQYF. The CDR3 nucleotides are TGTGCCAGCAGTGAGTTTGGCAGCTCCTACGAGCAGTACTTC.

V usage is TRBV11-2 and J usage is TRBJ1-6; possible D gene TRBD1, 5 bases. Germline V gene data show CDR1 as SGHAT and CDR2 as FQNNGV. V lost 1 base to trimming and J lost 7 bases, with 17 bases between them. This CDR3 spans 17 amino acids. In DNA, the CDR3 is TGTGCCAGCAGCTTAGGGTTCAGGGCGATGAACAATTCACCCCTCCACTTT. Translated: CASSLGFRAMNNSPLHF. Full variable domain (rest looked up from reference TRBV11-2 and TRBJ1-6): EAGVAQSPRYKIIEKRQSVAFWCNPISGHATLYWYQQILGQGPKLLIQFQNNGVVDDSQLPKDRFSAERLKGVDSTLKIQPAKLEDSAVYLCASSLGFRAMNNSPLHFGNGTRLTVT.

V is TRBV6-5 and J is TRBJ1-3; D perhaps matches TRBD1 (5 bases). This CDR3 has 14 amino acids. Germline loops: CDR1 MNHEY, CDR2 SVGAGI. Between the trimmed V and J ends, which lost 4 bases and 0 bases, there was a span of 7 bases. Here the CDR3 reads CASSSGGSGNTIYF. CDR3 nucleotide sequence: TGTGCCAGCAGTTCGGGGGGCTCTGGAAACACCATATATTTT.